The T cell receptor (beta chain) described here comes from a study of Graves' ophthalmopathy and Graves' hyperthyroidism. Study-wide results and limits: The model reached around 66% sensitivity and 72.22% specificity for predicting ophthalmopathy progression.

Germline V gives CDR1 MDHEN, CDR2 SYDVKM. The V end was cut by 7 bases, the J end by 3 bases, with 12 bases between. CDR3 length: 13 residues. The study amplified TCR beta CDR3 regions using RNA transcripts. An initial RT-PCR round employing HTBI primers preceded a second-round multiplex PCR. A single record per CDR3 protein comes from TCRdb applying MiXCR to the multiplex PCR reads. The sample records about 480,000 distinct CDR3 sequences, about 15% being singletons. This clonotype was found many times. Its target is unknown. Thyroid ultrasound, orbital computed tomography, TRAb, serum thyroxine and clinical symptoms formed the basis of diagnosis. The starting material, 8 to 10 ml of fresh peripheral blood, provided the PBMCs.

This clonotype was obtained from a woman in her 30s with Graves' ophthalmopathy. The V gene is TRBV28, the J gene TRBJ1-1; D gene unclear. The sample comprised blood. CDR3 DNA: TGTGCCAGCAATGACGGATGGGACACTGAAGCTTTCTTT. Translated, it gives CASNDGWDTEAFF.